Listed below are T cell receptor beta chains from one sample, sequenced in a study of blood T cell repertoires in COVID-19. Repertoires were generated with immunoSEQ multiplex PCR, while TCRdb's copy carries only in-frame clones and drops some. The table has around 150,000 clones, around 84% seen once; the top ten hold 2.2%. Input material: peripheral blood. These receptors were collected from a man aged 65 to 85 with acute or convalescent COVID-19. CDR3s include the opening cysteine and the closing phenylalanine or tryptophan. The D gene is left open where the match is weak. Size tells how often a clone was seen (once, few, many) or the class of an expanded clone, and some rows leave it out.

cdr3_aa	cdr3_nt	d_call	cdr3_length	clone_size	v_call	j_call
CASSPAGIYEQYF	TGCGCCAGCAGTCCAGCGGGGATCTACGAGCAGTACTTC	TRBD2	13	few	TRBV10-1	TRBJ2-7
CASSLVAGARQETQYF	TGTGCCAGCAGCTTGGTAGCGGGGGCCCGCCAAGAGACCCAGTACTTC	TRBD2	16	.	TRBV7-3	TRBJ2-5
CASSLEGDNSSPLHF	TGTGCCAGCAGCTTAGAGGGAGACAATAGTTCACCCCTCCACTTT	.	15	.	TRBV7-2	TRBJ1-6
CASSPGQRSQNTEAFF	TGCGCCAGCAGCCCAGGACAGCGAAGCCAGAACACTGAAGCTTTCTTT	.	16	.	TRBV5-1	TRBJ1-1
CASRQPGQATYEQYF	TGTGCCAGCAGACAACCGGGACAGGCCACCTACGAGCAGTACTTC	TRBD1	15	.	TRBV6-5	TRBJ2-7
CASSEQTRSPLHF	TGTGCCAGCAGCGAACAGACAAGATCACCCCTCCACTTT	.	13	.	TRBV2	TRBJ1-6
CASSYGTGGSGPLHF	TGTGCCAGCAGTTACGGGACAGGGGGCTCGGGGCCCCTCCACTTT	TRBD1	15	.	TRBV6-5	TRBJ1-6
CASSQVGGRAKEKLFF	TGTGCCAGCAGCCAAGTCGGAGGGAGGGCTAAAGAAAAACTGTTTTTT	.	16	once	TRBV14	TRBJ1-4
CASSLAPGNYGYTF	TGCGCCAGCAGCTTGGCCCCGGGGAACTATGGCTACACCTTC	.	14	.	TRBV5-1	TRBJ1-2
CATVGILRGGSYEQYF	TGTGCCACCGTGGGAATACTGCGGGGGGGCTCCTACGAGCAGTACTTC	TRBD2	16	.	TRBV24-1	TRBJ2-7
CASSQDLVGGLIRPLHF	TGTGCCAGCAGCCAAGATCTTGTGGGAGGGTTAATTCGACCCCTCCACTTT	.	17	.	TRBV3-1/TRBV3-2	TRBJ1-6
CASSLRLGGSSYNEQFF	TGTGCCAGCAGTTTAAGACTGGGCGGGAGCTCCTACAATGAGCAGTTCTTC	TRBD2	17	few	TRBV27	TRBJ2-1
CASRSAGYEQYF	TGTGCCAGTAGATCAGCGGGCTACGAGCAGTACTTC	.	12	.	TRBV19	TRBJ2-7
CASSLPGNSNQPQHF	TGTGCCAGCAGCTTACCGGGGAATAGCAATCAGCCCCAGCATTTT	.	15	.	TRBV7-2	TRBJ1-5
CASSQGQGRTGELFF	TGTGCCAGCAGTCAAGGACAGGGTCGGACCGGGGAGCTGTTTTTT	TRBD1	15	.	TRBV11-2	TRBJ2-2
CASSLAGTGFGGNTIYF	TGCGCCAGCAGCTTGGCCGGGACAGGGTTTGGAGGAAACACCATATATTTT	TRBD1	17	.	TRBV5-1	TRBJ1-3
CASSSDPSGGYTF	TGTGCCAGCAGTTCAGACCCATCGGGAGGCTACACCTTC	.	13	.	TRBV7-3	TRBJ1-2
CASSYGPGDRGETQYF	TGTGCCAGCAGTTACGGGCCCGGTGACAGGGGGGAGACCCAGTACTTC	TRBD1	16	.	TRBV6-6	TRBJ2-5
CANIAGREQTDSNQPQHF	TGCGCCAACATAGCCGGGCGGGAACAGACTGATAGCAATCAGCCCCAGCATTTT	.	18	.	TRBV5-1	TRBJ1-5